The text below deals with one T cell receptor (beta chain). The V and J ends lost 0 bases and 10 bases respectively, with 27 bases between them. The germline V gene has CDR1 MNHEY and CDR2 SVGAGI. CDR3 length: 18 amino acids. Random hexamers were used to reverse transcribe an amount of roughly 0.5 to 1 ug RNA. Across 54 Vbeta and 13 Jbeta, TCR beta CDR3 was amplified with immunoSEQ multiplex PCR. Each CDR3 protein gets one entry after TCRdb re-called the immunoSEQ multiplex PCR reads with MiXCR. The data show 170,000 or so distinct CDR3 sequences, around 94% seen once. These data come from a study of CD8 T cells in Susac syndrome. Turning to the study itself: When their blood was taken, patients with Susac syndrome were therapy-naive, taking corticosteroids, or taking intravenous immunoglobulin alone.

The patients with Susac syndrome satisfied recently defined diagnostic criteria for either definite or probable disease. This receptor was taken from a human donor with Susac syndrome. Material for sequencing was CD4+ T cells from PBMCs. V is TRBV6-5 and J is TRBJ1-2; no definite D call. The CDR3 region is CASSYSTLGVGGGPFYTF. The CDR3 DNA reads TGTGCCAGCAGTTACTCGACCCTAGGTGTCGGCGGAGGCCCTTTCTACACCTTC.